Sequencing of this TCR beta chain was carried out in a study of blood T cells in healthy people across ages. Across the whole study: Every two T cells gave about one barcoded beta molecule via template switching. The study's findings and limits: Those diversity estimates obtained from one million T cells were thought to be underestimates.

On this clonotype itself: Its antigen remains unknown.

PCR was performed a second time for about 6 to 11 cycles using a sample-barcoded 5' primer and a J-beta primer mix. Using its own MiXCR run on the 5' RACE reads, TCRdb lists one record per CDR3 protein. The repertoire includes just over 800,000 distinct CDR3 sequences, approximately 67% of them detected once, and about a quarter sits in the top ten. With 4 bases clipped from V and 9 bases from J, the junction kept 15 bases outside the gene matches. This CDR3 has 16 residues. Germline CDR1 SGDLS, CDR2 YYNGEE. The total RNA that was extracted per sample amounted to at least 5 micrograms. Sequencing used blood. This chain joins TRBV9 and TRBJ2-4, with TRBD1 matching over 8 bases. The source of this sequence is a man aged 30-40 years in good health. CDR3 loop: CASSPTPTGTGGIQYF. DNA for the CDR3: TGTGCCAGCAGCCCCACCCCAACCGGGACAGGAGGCATTCAGTACTTC.